The sequence of this T cell receptor (beta chain) was determined in a study of shared clonotypes between healthy human individuals. General study results and limits: An expected dependence of interdonor clonotype sharing on sequencing depth was noted. A handful of donors held about 4.5% of naive CD4 clonotypes in common.

Sequencing was performed with immunoSEQ multiplex PCR; in TCRdb, only in-frame clones are kept and a portion is missing. Of 780,000 or so clones listed, about two thirds are singletons. The J segment lost 7 bases and the V segment lost 2 bases, leaving 5 bases of the junction unmatched. This CDR3 is built from 15 residues. Germline CDR1 SEHNR, CDR2 FQNEAQ (reference sequence). As regards this clone: Its specificity is not known.

This chain links TRBV7-9 with TRBJ2-1; TRBD2 matches 10 bases. This clonotype was obtained from a woman aged 30 to 39 in good health. The sample was memory CD4+ T cells sorted from blood. Subset indicated: CD45RA-negative fraction. CDR3 nucleotides: TGTGCCAGCAGCTTAATAGCGGGGGGCAGGAATGAGCAGTTCTTC. This codes for CASSLIAGGRNEQFF.